This is a list of T cell receptor beta chains from one sample in a study of CD8 T cells in ankylosing spondylitis. A single record per CDR3 protein comes from TCRdb applying MiXCR to the 5' RACE reads. The sample lists approximately 400,000 distinct CDR3 sequences; 17% were seen once. The sequencing sample was made of blood, either unsorted or a sorted T cell fraction (not recorded which). These receptors were collected from a male donor with ankylosing spondylitis. The CDR3 runs from the conserved cysteine through the conserved F or W. D genes are given only for firm matches. Part of the rows lack a size; the others show once, few, many or a class for expanded clones.

J gene,V gene,D gene,clone size,CDR3 DNA,CDR3 protein
TRBJ2-7,TRBV20-1,TRBD1,many,TGCAGTGTTCGTACAGGGGCCTACGAGCAGTACTTC,CSVRTGAYEQYF
TRBJ2-2,TRBV2,NA,many,TGTGCCAGCAGTGAAGAGGGGCCCACCGGGGAGCTGTTTTTT,CASSEEGPTGELFF
TRBJ2-2,TRBV30,NA,once,TGTGCCTGGAGTCTCGGACCCACCGGGGAGCTGTTTTTT,CAWSLGPTGELFF
TRBJ1-2,TRBV12-3/TRBV12-4,NA,NA,TGTGCCAGCAGTTTATCCGGGCATGAAGGCTACACCTTC,CASSLSGHEGYTF
TRBJ1-2,TRBV29-1,NA,few,TGCAGCGTTGAATCAGATAATGGCTACACCTTC,CSVESDNGYTF
TRBJ1-1,TRBV3-1,NA,many,TGTGCCAGCAGCCAAGATGGGTGGGGCACTGAAGCTTTCTTT,CASSQDGWGTEAFF
TRBJ2-3,TRBV20-1,TRBD2,few,TGCAGTGCTAGAGTCAGCGGGGGGGCGGCAGATACGCAGTATTTT,CSARVSGGAADTQYF
TRBJ2-1,TRBV6-2/TRBV6-3,NA,NA,TGTGCCAGCAGTCCCCAGGGACGGGGAAACAATGAGCAGTTCTTC,CASSPQGRGNNEQFF
TRBJ2-1,TRBV20-1,TRBD2,many,TGCAGTGCTGTCCCGGGACTAGCCTACAATGAGCAGTTCTTC,CSAVPGLAYNEQFF
TRBJ2-7,TRBV12-3/TRBV12-4,NA,many,TGTGCCAGCAGTTTAGATCCGGGGGAGCAGTACTTC,CASSLDPGEQYF
TRBJ2-3,TRBV6-4,NA,few,TGTGCCAGCAGTCCAGGCCCCTACACAGATACGCAGTATTTT,CASSPGPYTDTQYF
TRBJ1-1,TRBV5-1,TRBD1,NA,TGCGCCAGCAGCTTGCAGGGGGCGTTTGAAGCTTTCTTT,CASSLQGAFEAFF